This entry concerns a single T cell receptor beta chain. Its cognate antigen is unknown. V lost 3 bases and J lost 0; bases outside the gene matches: 8. This CDR3 has 16 residues. The V gene's germline CDR1 is GTSNPN and CDR2 SVGIG (reference sequence). Sequencing used immunoSEQ multiplex PCR; TCRdb keeps in-frame clones, though not all of them. The sample yields 85,000 to 90,000 clones, approximately 92% seen once. This sample was taken from a study of graft-versus-host responses after intestinal transplantation. Study details: After anti-thymocyte globulin induction, recipients took tacrolimus and steroids for 3 to 4 years.

General study results and limits: Recipient marrow showed GvH clones, some seen first in ileum or blood.

The sequence was obtained from a human donor who received an intestinal transplant. This chain joins TRBV30 and TRBJ1-5; TRBD1 matches 7 bases. The sample in question was unstimulated CD4+ T cells sorted from spleen or lymph node cells, obtained before intestinal transplant. The CDR3 loop is CAWSGGQSYSNQPQHF. CDR3 DNA: TGTGCCTGGAGCGGGGGACAGTCTTATAGCAATCAGCCCCAGCATTTT.